The entry below describes one T cell receptor (beta chain). This sample's time point: blood 4 weeks post-SBRT, at nephrectomy. The treatment is: 15 Gy SBRT to primary tumor, nephrectomy 4 weeks later. This sample is drawn from a study of radiation and T cells in renal cell carcinoma. Here immunoSEQ multiplex PCR was the method, and the copy in TCRdb shows in-frame clones only, minus some. The sample has around 45,000 clones; 70% to 85% are singletons. V gave up 4 bases and J gave up 5 bases; unmatched junction bases: 6. Germline V gene lookup returns CDR1 SGHDN and CDR2 FVKESK. The CDR3 sequence is 14 residues long.

This receptor was taken from a woman between 65 and 79 years old with renal cell carcinoma. The chain links TRBV14 to TRBJ2-5; 8 bases agree with TRBD2. The source was blood, collected from a patient whose treatment included radiotherapy and nephrectomy. DNA for the CDR3: TGTGCCAGCAGCCCCGGTACGGGAGGGGAGACCCAGTACTTC. This encodes CASSPGTGGETQYF.